A selection of T cell receptor beta chains follows, all from one sample in a study of spatial heterogeneity in lung cancer. TCRdb reanalysed the 5' RACE reads using MiXCR and keeps one entry per CDR3 protein. The sample includes about 120,000 distinct CDR3 sequences, 12% of them seen just once. The sample here was PBMCs, taken at follow-up. The receptors shown here come from a male donor with early-stage non-small cell lung cancer. The CDR3 runs from the conserved cysteine through the conserved F or W. The D gene is left open where the match is weak. The size of a clone is reported for some rows only, either as once, few or many, or as a class for expanded clones.

D	size	J	V	DNA	CDR3
.	many	TRBJ1-1	TRBV12-3/TRBV12-4	TGTGCCAGCAGTTTAGAAGGGGCCGCTTTCTTT	CASSLEGAAFF
.	.	TRBJ1-6	TRBV12-3/TRBV12-4	TGTGCCAGCAGTCCGGGGCAGGGGAATAATTCACCCCTCCACTTT	CASSPGQGNNSPLHF
TRBD2	many	TRBJ2-5	TRBV9	TGTGCCAGCAGCGTAGCGGTTAGCGGGGCACAAGAGACCCAGTACTTC	CASSVAVSGAQETQYF
TRBD1	many	TRBJ1-2	TRBV10-3	TGTGCCATCAGTGAAGACAGGGTCTACACCTTC	CAISEDRVYTF
TRBD2	.	TRBJ2-6	TRBV2	TGTGCCAGCCAAGCGGGGTTGGGGGCCAACGTCCTGACTTTC	CASQAGLGANVLTF
.	many	TRBJ2-1	TRBV6-5	TGTGCCAGCAGTTCACGGGGGATCCGACCCAATGAGCAGTTCTTC	CASSSRGIRPNEQFF
.	.	TRBJ2-2	TRBV9	TGTGCCAGCAGCCCTGTGGGGGCCGGGACCGGGGAGCTGTTTTTT	CASSPVGAGTGELFF
.	many	TRBJ1-5	TRBV28	TGTGCCAGCAGTTTGGGGCAAATGCATTTT	CASSLGQMHF
TRBD1	few	TRBJ2-1	TRBV20-1	TGCAGTGCTCGCCCAGGAGACAGGGATCATGAGCAGTTCTTC	CSARPGDRDHEQFF
.	.	TRBJ1-3	TRBV27	TGTGCCAGCAGTTTGGCGGGGGCGGTAGGAAACACCATATATTTT	CASSLAGAVGNTIYF
.	.	TRBJ1-5	TRBV10-1	TGCGCCAGCAGTGAGGAAAAAGATAAACCAGCAAATCAGCCCCAGCATTTT	CASSEEKDKPANQPQHF
.	few	TRBJ1-1	TRBV7-2	TGTGCCAGCAGCTTTGGACCCCGGCGGGCTTTCTTT	CASSFGPRRAFF
TRBD1	.	TRBJ1-1	TRBV2	TGTGCCAGCAGTGTCCGGACAGGGAACACTGAAGCTTTCTTT	CASSVRTGNTEAFF
.	.	TRBJ1-2	TRBV10-3	TGTGCCATCAGTGGGGACAAACTAAATGGCTACACCTTC	CAISGDKLNGYTF
.	few	TRBJ2-2	TRBV12-3/TRBV12-4	TGTGCCAGCAGTTTAAAGTGGCCAACCGGGGAGCTGTTTTTT	CASSLKWPTGELFF
.	.	TRBJ1-4	TRBV12-3/TRBV12-4	TGTGCCAGCAGTGGGACGGCAACTAATGAAAAACTGTTTTTT	CASSGTATNEKLFF
TRBD1	few	TRBJ1-2	TRBV3-1	TGTGCCAGCAGCCAAGCGACGGGACAGGGAAACTATGGCTACACCTTC	CASSQATGQGNYGYTF
.	.	TRBJ1-2	TRBV12-3/TRBV12-4	TGTGCCAGCAGAGGGGGGGACTATGGCTACACCTTC	CASRGGDYGYTF
.	.	TRBJ1-6	TRBV7-9	TGTGCCAGCAGTCTAGAGGGACAATCACCCCTCCACTTT	CASSLEGQSPLHF
.	many	TRBJ1-1	TRBV24-1	TGTGCCACCAGTGATTCCGGGGCCTGGGCTTTCTTT	CATSDSGAWAFF
.	many	TRBJ1-1	TRBV7-9	TGTGCCAGCAGCTTAGCCGGAGGGCTGAACACTGAAGCTTTCTTT	CASSLAGGLNTEAFF
.	.	TRBJ1-2	TRBV6-6	TGTGCCAGCAGGAGAGCTAACTATGGCTACACCTTC	CASRRANYGYTF
.	.	TRBJ1-2	TRBV29-1	TGCAGCGTTGTCCCCGACAGTTTCAACTATGGCTACACCTTC	CSVVPDSFNYGYTF